A selection of T cell receptor beta chains follows, all from one sample in a study of T cell responses to AZD1222 COVID-19 vaccine. Data came from immunoSEQ multiplex PCR; TCRdb stores just in-frame clones and leaves some out. The table has about 130,000 clones, around 90% seen once. The sample consisted of peripheral blood, taken on day 0 of AZD1222 vaccination. The receptors derive from an adult in good health. CDR3s include the opening cysteine and the closing phenylalanine or tryptophan. Fields, in order: clone size, J gene, V gene, D gene, CDR3 protein, CDR3 DNA. The D gene is left open where the match is weak. The size field is filled for only some rows; it gives once, few, many or a size class.

NA,TRBJ1-2,TRBV6-5,NA,CASSSPAIISHGYTF,TGTGCCAGCAGTTCCCCGGCCATAATATCCCATGGCTACACCTTC
once,TRBJ1-2,TRBV6-5,NA,CASRPGRNYGYTF,TGTGCCAGCAGGCCGGGACGGAACTATGGCTACACCTTC
NA,TRBJ1-1,TRBV6-5,NA,CASSRKGQNTEAFF,TGTGCCAGCAGCAGAAAAGGCCAGAACACTGAAGCTTTCTTT
NA,TRBJ2-2,TRBV2,TRBD2,CASRLGAGRTGELFF,TGTGCCAGCAGGTTAGGAGCGGGGAGAACCGGGGAGCTGTTTTTT
NA,TRBJ1-2,TRBV29-1,TRBD1,CSVESWDSRTLNYGYTF,TGCAGCGTTGAATCTTGGGACAGCCGCACGTTAAACTATGGCTACACCTTC
NA,TRBJ2-1,TRBV5-1,TRBD2,CASSPGTSGVLTGEQFF,TGCGCCAGCAGCCCTGGGACTAGCGGGGTACTGACTGGTGAGCAGTTCTTC
once,TRBJ2-6,TRBV27,NA,CASSGPTSGANVLTF,TGTGCCAGCAGTGGTCCAACCTCTGGGGCCAACGTCCTGACTTTC
NA,TRBJ1-1,TRBV5-4,NA,CAAKGGLNTEAFF,TGTGCCGCGAAGGGGGGGCTGAACACTGAAGCTTTCTTT
once,TRBJ2-3,TRBV27,TRBD1,CASSLNRGDTQYF,TGTGCCAGCAGTCTCAACAGGGGAGATACGCAGTATTTT
NA,TRBJ2-5,TRBV4-1,NA,CASSQDEAVFDTETQYF,TGCGCCAGCAGCCAAGATGAGGCGGTGTTTGATACAGAGACCCAGTACTTC
NA,TRBJ2-5,TRBV14,NA,CASSGGAGETQYF,TGTGCCAGCAGCGGGGGCGCAGGGGAGACCCAGTACTTC
NA,TRBJ1-2,TRBV19,NA,CASSTQGPDYGYTF,TGTGCCAGTAGTACCCAGGGGCCTGACTATGGCTACACCTTC
NA,TRBJ2-1,TRBV29-1,NA,CSGNLAHNEQFF,TGCAGCGGTAATTTGGCCCACAATGAGCAGTTCTTC
NA,TRBJ1-4,TRBV28,TRBD1,CASSPRDRGWEKLFF,TGTGCCAGCAGTCCTAGGGACAGGGGTTGGGAAAAACTGTTTTTT
NA,TRBJ2-7,TRBV13,TRBD1,CASSSGQGIYEQYF,TGTGCCAGCAGCTCCGGACAGGGAATCTACGAGCAGTACTTC
NA,TRBJ1-1,TRBV6-5,TRBD1,CASSYTGQGNTEAFF,TGTGCCAGCAGTTACACCGGACAGGGGAACACTGAAGCTTTCTTT
NA,TRBJ2-7,TRBV6-5,TRBD2,CASGLAGGEQYF,TGTGCCAGTGGACTAGCGGGAGGGGAGCAGTACTTC
NA,TRBJ2-1,TRBV27,TRBD2,CASSALGSGMGYNEQFF,TGTGCCAGCAGTGCCCTGGGTAGCGGGATGGGATACAATGAGCAGTTCTTC
NA,TRBJ2-2,TRBV14,NA,CASSQGRQVGTGELFF,TGTGCCAGCAGCCAAGGGAGACAGGTGGGAACCGGGGAGCTGTTTTTT
NA,TRBJ1-2,TRBV24-1,NA,CATSDPPGHKPYGYTF,TGTGCCACCAGTGACCCCCCGGGACACAAACCCTATGGCTACACCTTC
NA,TRBJ2-3,TRBV30,NA,CAWNRVTDTQYF,TGTGCCTGGAACAGGGTGACAGATACGCAGTATTTT
NA,TRBJ1-4,TRBV19,TRBD1,CASRPPGQGGEKLFF,TGTGCCAGTAGACCCCCGGGACAGGGGGGTGAAAAACTGTTTTTT
NA,TRBJ2-5,TRBV18,NA,CASSPTEETQYF,TGTGCCAGCTCACCGACCGAAGAGACCCAGTACTTC
NA,TRBJ2-7,TRBV28,TRBD1,CASSSGTGLSYEQYF,TGTGCCAGCAGTTCCGGGACAGGTCTTTCCTACGAGCAGTACTTC
NA,TRBJ2-1,TRBV5-4,TRBD2,CASSLKRELYNEQFF,TGTGCCAGCAGCCTTAAGCGGGAGCTCTACAATGAGCAGTTCTTC
few,TRBJ1-6,TRBV19,TRBD1,CASSPGTEVSPLHF,TGTGCCAGTAGCCCCGGGACAGAGGTTTCACCCCTCCACTTT
NA,TRBJ1-3,TRBV5-1,NA,CASSSHSGNTIYF,TGCGCCAGCAGCTCCCACTCTGGAAACACCATATATTTT
NA,TRBJ1-4,TRBV13,NA,CASSLRLQGSNEKLFF,TGTGCCAGCAGCTTAAGATTACAGGGATCTAATGAAAAACTGTTTTTT
NA,TRBJ1-2,TRBV5-1,NA,CASSTDGDYGYTF,TGCGCCAGCAGTACCGACGGGGACTATGGCTACACCTTC
NA,TRBJ2-5,TRBV24-1,NA,CATSAEGTAGAQETQYF,TGTGCCACCAGTGCCGAGGGGACAGCGGGGGCGCAAGAGACCCAGTACTTC
NA,TRBJ1-3,TRBV7-8,TRBD1,CASSLNRGQGNTIYF,TGTGCCAGCAGCCTGAACAGGGGGCAAGGAAACACCATATATTTT
NA,TRBJ2-1,TRBV28,NA,CASTRLYDGYNEQFF,TGTGCCAGCACACGACTTTATGATGGGTACAATGAGCAGTTCTTC
many,TRBJ2-2,TRBV7-2,NA,CASSLLFGELFF,TGTGCCAGCAGCTTACTGTTCGGGGAGCTGTTTTTT
NA,TRBJ1-1,TRBV4-1,NA,CASSIGPTEAFF,TGCGCCAGCAGTATCGGGCCCACTGAAGCTTTCTTT
NA,TRBJ1-1,TRBV4-1,NA,CASSQAEQTQNTEAFF,TGCGCCAGCAGCCAAGCAGAGCAGACCCAGAACACTGAAGCTTTCTTT
NA,TRBJ1-2,TRBV18,NA,CASSPRGDYGYTF,TGTGCCAGCTCACCACGAGGGGACTATGGCTACACCTTC
NA,TRBJ2-3,TRBV15,NA,CASWTGSYTDTQYF,TGTGCCTCCTGGACGGGGAGTTACACAGATACGCAGTATTTT
NA,TRBJ2-7,TRBV7-8,TRBD2,CASSLIRAGATEQYF,TGTGCCAGCAGCTTAATAAGGGCGGGAGCGACGGAGCAGTACTTC
NA,TRBJ2-1,TRBV7-2,TRBD2,CASSEGRPSGYNEQFF,TGTGCCAGCAGCGAGGGACGGCCTAGCGGATACAATGAGCAGTTCTTC
NA,TRBJ1-2,TRBV7-8,NA,CASSQFGGEGYGYTF,TGTGCCAGCAGCCAATTTGGAGGGGAAGGCTATGGCTACACCTTC